The next 19 T cell receptor beta chains were all read from a single sample in a study of CD8 T cells in ankylosing spondylitis. Via MiXCR, TCRdb re-called the 5' RACE reads, giving one row per CDR3 protein. The repertoire consists of approximately 260,000 distinct CDR3 sequences, with about a sixth occurring once and the leading ten covering around 33%. The specimen was blood, either unsorted or a sorted T cell fraction (not recorded which). The source of these receptors is a male donor with ankylosing spondylitis or in good health (not recorded which).

This clonotype turned up a few times. J is TRBJ2-7 and V is TRBV7-6; 8 bases are shared with TRBD2. The germline CDR1 and CDR2 sequences are SGHVS and FNYEAQ. The CDR3 covers 16 residues. The ends lost 5 bases at V and 0 bases at J; junction bases unmatched: 9. Written as DNA, the CDR3 is TGTGCCAGCAGCGAGCGGAGTAGCGGGGCCTCCTACGAGCAGTACTTC. Its translation: CASSERSSGASYEQYF.

The chain has TRBV24-1 and TRBJ2-1; maybe TRBD1 (6 bases). This CDR3 contains 11 residues. Between the trimmed V and J ends, which lost 5 bases and 13 bases, there was a span of 11 bases. Germline V gene sequence: CDR1 KGHDR, CDR2 SFDVKD. The CDR3, as DNA: TGTGCCACCAGTGCCCTGGGACATCAGTTCTTC. Protein: CATSALGHQFF.

This sequence joins TRBV29-1 and TRBJ2-1; D unclear. Germline lookup yields CDR1 SQVTM and CDR2 ANQGSEA. The CDR3 is made up of 16 amino acids. V lost 5 bases, J lost 0 bases, and 17 bases lay in between. CDR3 residues: CSVSALDASSYNEQFF. For the CDR3, the DNA is TGCAGCGTTTCCGCCTTGGACGCGAGCTCCTACAATGAGCAGTTCTTC.

This clonotype occurred a few times. The chain couples TRBV29-1 to TRBJ1-2; TRBD1 matches at 10 bases. Germline V gene data show CDR1 as SQVTM and CDR2 as ANQGSEA. The junction had 11 bases not matched to a gene; V was cut back by 2 bases and J by 8 bases. The CDR3 has 15 amino acids. In DNA, the CDR3 is TGCAGCGTTGAAAACATTTATGGGACAGGGGTCGGCTACACCTTC. This gives the protein CSVENIYGTGVGYTF.

This clonotype was picked up a small number of times. This chain links TRBV7-6 with TRBJ1-1, with TRBD1 as a possible D gene (5 bases). V was cut by 4 bases and J by 2 bases, with 11 bases left in between. The CDR3 spans 14 residues. The germline V gene has CDR1 SGHVS and CDR2 FNYEAQ. The CDR3 DNA is TGTGCCAGCAGCTCGGGACCGTATAACACTGAAGCTTTCTTT. Its translation is CASSSGPYNTEAFF.

This clonotype was detected a few times. The chain links TRBV4-2 to TRBJ2-1; D is ambiguous. Germline loops: CDR1 LGHNA, CDR2 YNFKEQ. The CDR3 totals 16 residues. V gave up 4 bases and J gave up 0 bases, with 13 bases separating them. CDR3 amino acids: CASSPPNANSYNEQFF. The CDR3 DNA is TGTGCCAGCAGCCCTCCCAACGCGAACTCCTACAATGAGCAGTTCTTC.

The chain uses TRBV7-9 and TRBJ2-5; 8 positions match TRBD1. The CDR3 loop spans 14 amino acids. Per the germline V gene, CDR1 is SEHNR and CDR2 is FQNEAQ (reference sequence). J gave up 0 bases and V 5 bases, and 2 bases lay outside the gene matches. CDR3 amino acids: CASSRDRYQETQYF. CDR3 DNA sequence: TGTGCCAGCAGCCGGGACAGGTACCAAGAGACCCAGTACTTC.

Comment on this clonotype: At one of its ends the junction is not consistent with the germline gene, which may arise from a read error. The rearrangement links TRBV29-1 to TRBJ2-1; 7 bases align to TRBD1. Germline V gene data show CDR1 as SQVTM and CDR2 as ANQGSEA. The CDR3 consists of 16 residues. The CDR3 region is CSVEGGPGGSYNEQFF. CDR3 nucleotides: TGCAGCGTAGAAGGGGGCCCCGGAGGTTCCTACAATGAGCAGTTCTTC.

This chain links TRBV20-1 with TRBJ2-1; 7 bases are shared with TRBD2. CDR1 is DFQATT, CDR2 SNEGSKA, per germline (reference sequence). V shed 0 bases and J 7 bases; nucleotides not matched to a gene: 6. The CDR3 runs 14 residues. The CDR3 DNA is TGCAGTGCTAGAGATTTGGGCGGGAGTAATGAGCAGTTCTTC. This gives the protein CSARDLGGSNEQFF.

This clonotype was detected only a few times. This chain connects TRBV5-1 to TRBJ2-7; possible D gene TRBD1, 6 bases. With 5 bases removed from V and 7 bases from J, the gap between germline ends came to 16 bases. The germline CDR1 and CDR2 sequences are SGHRS and YFSETQ. The CDR3 is made up of 13 amino acids. The CDR3 protein is CASRPDSSWEQYF. The CDR3 DNA reads as TGCGCCAGCAGACCGGACAGTTCCTGGGAGCAGTACTTC.

Many counts were recorded for this clonotype. The chain carries TRBV6-2 or TRBV6-3 and TRBJ2-1; no definite D call. The germline V gene has CDR1 MNHEY and CDR2 SVGEGT. The CDR3 covers 16 residues. V was clipped by 6 bases and J by 0 bases, with 15 bases between them. The CDR3 sequence: CASSLTWVGSYNEQFF. The CDR3 DNA reads TGTGCCAGCAGCCTCACTTGGGTGGGCTCCTACAATGAGCAGTTCTTC.

This clonotype was seen more than once but under ten times. J is TRBJ2-4 and V is TRBV10-3; 9 bases agree with TRBD1. V shed 3 bases and J 4 bases; nucleotides not matched to a gene: 4. The CDR3 totals 15 residues. CDR1 and CDR2 from the germline V gene are ENHRY and SYGVKD. CDR3 residues: CAISDPGQGKNIQYF. In DNA, the CDR3 is TGTGCCATCAGTGACCCGGGACAGGGAAAAAACATTCAGTACTTC.

On this clonotype: A much larger clone differs by one base, so this may be a read error. The chain carries TRBV5-1 and TRBJ2-7; possibly TRBD1 for D (5 bases). Trimming shortened V by 4 bases and J by 0 bases, and 8 bases separated the two germline ends. The CDR3 totals 13 residues. Germline lookup yields CDR1 SGHRS and CDR2 YFSETQ. The CDR3 DNA follows: TGCGCCAGCAGCCAGGGCCACTCCTACGAGCAGTACTTC. It translates to CASSQGHSYEQYF.

V usage is TRBV6-5 and J usage is TRBJ2-3; D possibly corresponds to TRBD2 (5 bases). CDR3 length: 15 residues. CDR1 and CDR2 (germline): MNHEY, SVGAGI. V was cut by 8 bases and J by 4 bases, with 19 bases left in between. This chain's CDR3 is CASGWGEGPADTQYF. The DNA for the CDR3 is TGTGCCAGCGGTTGGGGAGAAGGCCCGGCAGATACGCAGTATTTT.

The chain joins TRBV7-9 to TRBJ2-5, with 8 bases aligning to TRBD2. Losses at the gene ends were 3 bases for V and 4 bases for J; bases not matched to a gene: 7. Germline loops: CDR1 SEHNR, CDR2 FQNEAQ (reference sequence). This CDR3 comprises 15 residues. The CDR3 is CASSFQRESVETQYF. CDR3 nucleotides: TGTGCCAGCAGCTTCCAGCGGGAGTCGGTAGAGACCCAGTACTTC.

The chain links TRBV13 to TRBJ2-3, with 7 bases fitting TRBD1. Germline-derived CDR1 and CDR2 are PRHDT and FYEKMQ (reference sequence). Losses at the gene ends were 4 bases for V and 0 bases for J; bases not matched to a gene: 10. The CDR3 is made up of 17 amino acids. CDR3 DNA sequence: TGTGCCAGCAGCTCACCGTGGGACAGTAACAGCACAGATACGCAGTATTTT. Its protein is CASSSPWDSNSTDTQYF.

V gene TRBV13 combines with J gene TRBJ2-7; D may be TRBD2 (6 bases). The CDR3 extends over 12 amino acids. The V gene lost 5 bases and the J gene lost 4 bases, with 9 bases spanning the gap. Germline CDR1 is PRHDT and CDR2 is FYEKMQ (reference sequence). The CDR3: CASSETRYEQYF. CDR3 in DNA: TGTGCCAGCAGCGAGACTAGGTACGAGCAGTACTTC.

The chain uses TRBV13 and TRBJ2-2; 12 bases are a match to TRBD2. The CDR3 consists of 16 residues. In germline, CDR1 is PRHDT, CDR2 FYEKMQ (reference sequence). With 4 bases clipped from V and 3 bases from J, the junction kept 3 bases outside the gene matches. The CDR3 bases are TGTGCCAGCAGCTGGGGACTAGCGGGTCACACCGGGGAGCTGTTTTTT. Protein sequence: CASSWGLAGHTGELFF.

Ten or more counts support this clonotype. In nucleotides, the CDR3 is TGCGCCAGCAGCCAGAGGGAAGGGGCGCGGACTGAAGCTTTCTTT. Protein: CASSQREGARTEAFF. The chain couples TRBV4-1 to TRBJ1-1; a weak D match, TRBD1 (5 bases). The V end was cut by 3 bases, the J end by 5 bases, with 16 bases between. The CDR3 has 15 amino acids. Germline V gives CDR1 MGHRA, CDR2 YSYEKL.